A selection of T cell receptor beta chains follows, all from one sample in a study of blood T cell dynamics during melanoma immunotherapy. Produced via immunoSEQ multiplex PCR; TCRdb's table is partial and in-frame only. The table has fewer than 20,000 clones, 85% to 95% seen once; the top ten hold under 0.25%. Here the sequenced sample was effector memory CD8+ T cells from blood, taken from a patient treated with checkpoint blockade. The receptors derive from a human donor with melanoma. Each CDR3 is given with its conserved first and last residue. Fields, in order: clone size, D gene, CDR3 length, J gene, V gene, CDR3 DNA, CDR3 protein. The D gene is left open where the match is weak. Clone size is given for some rows only: seen once, a few or many times, or a class if the clone is expanded.

>NA|TRBD2|13|TRBJ2-1|TRBV27
TGTGCCAGCAGTCAAAGCGGGAACGATGAGCAGTTCTTC
CASSQSGNDEQFF
>NA|NA|15|TRBJ2-1|TRBV5-1
TGCGCCAGCAGCCCGCACGGGAGTAGAGGGGATGAGCAGTTCTTC
CASSPHGSRGDEQFF
>NA|NA|12|TRBJ2-6|TRBV19
TGTGCCAGTACCTCTGGGGCCAACGTCCTGACTTTC
CASTSGANVLTF
>NA|TRBD2|13|TRBJ2-6|TRBV27
TGTGCCACAGGACTAGCCGGGGCCAACGTCCTGACTTTC
CATGLAGANVLTF
>NA|NA|14|TRBJ1-5|TRBV19
TGTGCCAGTAGGGGCAGCTATAGCAATCAGCCCCAGCATTTT
CASRGSYSNQPQHF
>few|TRBD1|15|TRBJ1-4|TRBV9
TGTGCCAGCAGCGTAGGGGACAGGGAAGGTGAAAAACTGTTTTTT
CASSVGDREGEKLFF
>NA|TRBD1|14|TRBJ2-7|TRBV7-6
TGTGCCAGCAGCCTCGGACAGGGGGCTTACGAGCAGTACTTC
CASSLGQGAYEQYF
>NA|TRBD1|17|TRBJ2-3|TRBV19
TGTGCCAGTAGTACAGACACCGGGACAGGGTTGCCAGATACGCAGTATTTT
CASSTDTGTGLPDTQYF
>NA|TRBD1|16|TRBJ2-7|TRBV14
TGTGCCAGCAGCCATTCTAGGGGACAGGGGAAGGTCGAGCAGTACTTC
CASSHSRGQGKVEQYF
>NA|NA|15|TRBJ2-1|TRBV9
TGTGCCAGCAGCGTAGGCAGAAGTGCCTACAATGAGCAGTTCTTC
CASSVGRSAYNEQFF
>NA|TRBD1|20|TRBJ1-1|TRBV19
TGTGCCAGTAGTGCCGGACGGGACAGGGGGCGCCCCTTGGAGGCCACTGAAGCTTTCTTT
CASSAGRDRGRPLEATEAFF
>once|TRBD2|15|TRBJ2-1|TRBV7-9
TGTGCCAGCAGCCACTGGGCTAGCGGTGGCAATGAGCAGTTCTTC
CASSHWASGGNEQFF
>once|TRBD2|12|TRBJ2-3|TRBV13
TGTGCCAGCAGCTTGGGGAGGGGTACGCAGTATTTT
CASSLGRGTQYF
>NA|TRBD2|18|TRBJ2-5|TRBV11-2
TGTGCCAGCAGCTTAGATCTGGGACTAGCGGGAGGGCGGGAGACCCAGTACTTC
CASSLDLGLAGGRETQYF
>NA|TRBD1|19|TRBJ2-6|TRBV27
TGTGCCAGCAGTTTTTTGACAGGGGTTACAAAGGTTGGGGCCAACGTCCTGACTTTC
CASSFLTGVTKVGANVLTF
>NA|NA|17|TRBJ2-3|TRBV4-1
TGCGCCAGCAGCCCTGTCCAGGGCCGTAGGAACACAGATACGCAGTATTTT
CASSPVQGRRNTDTQYF
>NA|NA|13|TRBJ2-3|TRBV9
TGTGCCAGCAGCGTAGGGAAGCGGGATACGCAGTATTTT
CASSVGKRDTQYF
>NA|TRBD2|19|TRBJ2-1|TRBV2
TGTGCCAGCGGACCTGGGGGGGAGCTCGCCAGATTCGACTACAATGAGCAGTTCTTC
CASGPGGELARFDYNEQFF
>NA|TRBD1|16|TRBJ1-1|TRBV5-1
TGCGCCAGCAGCCCCCGGGACAGGGACTTGAACACTGAAGCTTTCTTT
CASSPRDRDLNTEAFF
>NA|NA|14|TRBJ2-1|TRBV27
TGTGCCAGCAGTTTCTCCCTACTAGCTAATGAGCAGTTCTTC
CASSFSLLANEQFF
>NA|TRBD2|14|TRBJ2-7|TRBV6-5
TGTGCCAGCAGGGGACTAGCGGGATCCTACGAGCAGTACTTC
CASRGLAGSYEQYF
>NA|TRBD2|17|TRBJ2-7|TRBV5-5
TGTGCCAGCAGCCCAGGGACTAGCGGGAGGGCCACCCACGAGCAGTACTTC
CASSPGTSGRATHEQYF
>NA|NA|15|TRBJ2-7|TRBV4-2
TGTGCCAGCAGCCGGGTCCGGGACAACTCCTACGAGCAGTACTTC
CASSRVRDNSYEQYF
>NA|TRBD1|14|TRBJ1-2|TRBV7-6
TGTGCCAGCAGCAAGGACAGGGGAGGGGATGGCTACACCTTC
CASSKDRGGDGYTF
>NA|TRBD2|14|TRBJ2-2|TRBV28
TGTGCCAGCAGTTCAGCGGGAGGGTCCGGGGAGCTGTTTTTT
CASSSAGGSGELFF
>NA|TRBD2|17|TRBJ2-3|TRBV7-2
TGTGCCAGCAGCTCAGGTGGGCGGGAGCATTATACAGATACGCAGTATTTT
CASSSGGREHYTDTQYF
>once|NA|14|TRBJ2-1|TRBV7-9
TGTGCCAGCAGCTTACTCCGCGGGGTCAATGAGCAGTTCTTC
CASSLLRGVNEQFF
>NA|NA|15|TRBJ1-2|TRBV5-6
TGTGCCAGCAGCCTAGGGGTCATCTCTAACTATGGCTACACCTTC
CASSLGVISNYGYTF
>NA|NA|13|TRBJ1-1|TRBV5-8
TGTGCCAGCAGCTTTGGCGGGGCCACTGAAGCTTTCTTT
CASSFGGATEAFF
>NA|NA|15|TRBJ1-4|TRBV2
TGTGCCAGCAGAAGAGCGGACGCCCTTAATGAAAAACTGTTTTTT
CASRRADALNEKLFF
>NA|NA|18|TRBJ2-7|TRBV7-9
TGTGCCAGCAGCTTCCCGACTATCAAAGAGGGGTCACCCTACGAGCAGTACTTC
CASSFPTIKEGSPYEQYF
>NA|NA|15|TRBJ2-7|TRBV19
TGTGCCAGTAGTATAATGGGGCCGGGGCAGGGCGAGCAGTACTTC
CASSIMGPGQGEQYF
>NA|TRBD1|16|TRBJ2-7|TRBV28
TGTGCCAGCACTACTCCCCCCCGACAGGGTACTTACGAGCAGTACTTC
CASTTPPRQGTYEQYF
>NA|NA|16|TRBJ2-3|TRBV28
TGTGCCAGCAGTTTACTGGCTACTTCTAGCACAGATACGCAGTATTTT
CASSLLATSSTDTQYF
>NA|TRBD2|15|TRBJ2-7|TRBV19
TGTGCCAGTAGTATATTCGGACTAGCGGGGTACGAGCAGTACTTC
CASSIFGLAGYEQYF
>NA|NA|15|TRBJ2-2|TRBV7-9
TGTGCCAGCAGCCAAGAATTACTAGACCCCGGGGAGCTGTTTTTT
CASSQELLDPGELFF
>once|NA|11|TRBJ1-2|TRBV2
TGTGCCAGCGGTTCGGGGGGAGACTACACCTTC
CASGSGGDYTF
>once|TRBD2|14|TRBJ2-5|TRBV27
TGTGCCAGCAGTTACGCGGGAGTGGAAGAGACCCAGTACTTC
CASSYAGVEETQYF
>NA|NA|17|TRBJ2-3|TRBV9
TGTGCCAGCAGCCCGAGGGGGGGGCAGTGGGGCACAGATACGCAGTATTTT
CASSPRGGQWGTDTQYF
>NA|TRBD2|17|TRBJ2-1|TRBV13
TGTGCCAGCAGCCCAACTAGCGGGAGCACTAAATACAATGAGCAGTTCTTC
CASSPTSGSTKYNEQFF
>NA|TRBD2|15|TRBJ2-7|TRBV9
TGTGCCAGCAGCGTACGAAGCGGGAGGGCCTACGAGCAGTACTTC
CASSVRSGRAYEQYF